This T cell receptor (beta chain) was captured by sequencing in a study of Graves' ophthalmopathy and Graves' hyperthyroidism (dated by TCRdb to 2016 to 2018). As for the study more broadly: Hyperthyroidism was defined as stable when no progression to ophthalmopathy occurred within 18 months of follow-up. Following sample collection, hyperthyroidism patients were given methimazole at a starting dose of 30 mg daily, and ophthalmopathy patients were given high-dose intravenous methylprednisolone. To explore V-J signatures that distinguish ophthalmopathy from hyperthyroidism, a discovery set of about a hundred patients was enrolled, made up of roughly 41 with ophthalmopathy and fewer than 60 with stable hyperthyroidism. T-cell repertoires of thyroid tissue and blood were compared in six hyperthyroidism patients. In total, 135 blood samples were TCR-sequenced: 40 to 45 ophthalmopathy, 80 or so hyperthyroidism and roughly 17 hyperthyroidism-to-ophthalmopathy patients. An independent validation cohort comprised roughly 20 hyperthyroidism patients and 15 to 17 patients who later progressed from hyperthyroidism to ophthalmopathy. To tell Graves' ophthalmopathy apart from Graves' hyperthyroidism, and to predict which patients would progress to ophthalmopathy, the study relied on TCR beta repertoire signatures.

Hyperthyroidism patients were newly diagnosed, with disease duration under 2 months, and aged 18 to 65 years. Patients with other autoimmune diseases, uncontrolled infections, pregnancy or lactation were excluded. Clinical symptoms, serum thyroxine, TRAb, thyroid ultrasound and orbital computed tomography formed the basis of the diagnosis. Trizol reagent was used to extract the total RNA, and its quality was then checked on an Agilent 2100 Bioanalyzer. For this clonotype: It has no known antigen specificity. No much larger clonotype is one base removed from it; base qualities were not supplied.

The investigation overall reported the following: The 13-signature model separated ophthalmopathy from stable hyperthyroidism with approximately 90% sensitivity and approximately 81% specificity in cross-validation, and 80%/75% in the test set. Most expanded thyroid clonotypes with a frequency above 0.001 also appeared in blood, which suggests that blood repertoires may reflect the immune response in the thyroid. Sample size was not statistically predetermined, and group allocation was not concealed from the investigators. In validation, the model predicted ophthalmopathy progression with more than 70% sensitivity and about 73% specificity; roughly 12 predicted patients were CT-confirmed with GO in a median of approximately six months.

For repertoire sequencing, the TCR beta CDR3 regions were amplified from RNA transcripts. A first-round RT-PCR used HTBI primers with the Qiagen OneStep RT-PCR kit, followed by a second-round multiplex PCR, size selection and purification. The libraries underwent paired-end sequencing with 100 bp reads on an Illumina HiSeq2000. The authors processed their data as follows. SOAPnuke was used to process the reads, throwing out any read that had adapters, had uncalled bases, had a mean Phred below 15, or lacked an exact constant-primer or identifier match. COPE v1.2.5 was used to merge high-quality paired reads. Each unique nucleotide sequence was treated as a clonotype, and MiTCR v1.1 was used to align the clonotypes to the IMGT TRB V, D and J references. The analysis was limited to V-J combinations with a frequency above 0.0001, which together covered 99.2% of the repertoires. For each V-J combination, a TCR clonal expansion and chaos score was defined as F50 clonal expansion divided by the chaos observed in the TCRdist matrix. Features were reduced by Welch's t-statistics and random forest to approximately 12 V-J combinations, which fed a naive Bayes classifier. The similarity between thyroid and blood repertoires was quantified using the Morisita-Horn index. Using fastp at Q25 and MiXCR, TCRdb reprocessed the public reads and kept productive beta chains. Entries are consolidated by CDR3 protein sequence, retaining the most common genes and DNA. The V and J calls were not made by the authors but by TCRdb's processing. Recorded for this sample are approximately 540,000 distinct CDR3 sequences; just under 40% of them occurred a single time. About 4.6% of the sample belongs to the ten largest clones.

The clonotype originates from an adult man with Graves' hyperthyroidism. Sequencing was performed on peripheral blood or thyroid tissue (not recorded which).

The nucleotides read TGCAGTCCAGCGGCGGGGGAGACCCAGTACTTC. Translated, this gives CSPAAGETQYF. This chain is built from TRBV20-1 and TRBJ2-5; TRBD2 is possibly the D segment (6 matching bases). The germline V gene (reference sequence) gives CDR1 as DFQATT and CDR2 as SNEGSKA. Inclusive of the bounding cysteine and phenylalanine, the CDR3 is 11 residues long. Only the CDR3 DNA stays, 33 bases, in frame from base 1. V loses 8 bases, J loses 5 bases, and the germline ends lie 12 bases apart.